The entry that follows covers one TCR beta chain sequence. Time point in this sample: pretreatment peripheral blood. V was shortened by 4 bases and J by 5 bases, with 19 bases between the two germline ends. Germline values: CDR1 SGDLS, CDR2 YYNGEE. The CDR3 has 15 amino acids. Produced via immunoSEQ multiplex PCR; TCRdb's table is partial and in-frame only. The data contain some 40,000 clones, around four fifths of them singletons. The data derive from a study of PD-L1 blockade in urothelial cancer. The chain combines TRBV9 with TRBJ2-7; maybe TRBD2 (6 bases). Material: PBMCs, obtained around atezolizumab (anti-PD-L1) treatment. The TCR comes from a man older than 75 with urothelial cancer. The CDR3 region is CASSLQDTRRDEQYF. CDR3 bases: TGTGCCAGCAGCCTACAGGACACCAGGAGGGACGAGCAGTACTTC.